The 23 T cell receptor beta chains below all came from one sample that was sequenced in a study of T cell responses to AZD1222 COVID-19 vaccine. Assay used: immunoSEQ multiplex PCR; TCRdb lists only in-frame clones, some missing. This sample has about 100,000 clones; approximately 86% occur once, and the top ten carry 6.3%. The material was peripheral blood, obtained on day 0 of AZD1222 vaccination. The receptors here all came from an adult in good health.

The chain joins TRBV11-2 to TRBJ2-7; D may correspond to TRBD1 or TRBD2 (5 bases each). With 0 bases removed from V and 4 bases from J, the gap between germline ends came to 13 bases. The CDR3 totals 15 residues. Germline CDR1 is SGHAT and CDR2 is FQNNGV. DNA of the CDR3: TGTGCCAGCAGCTTAGATTGGGGGAGAGGTTACGAGCAGTACTTC. This sequence encodes CASSLDWGRGYEQYF.

This chain connects TRBV11-1 to TRBJ1-6, with 7 nucleotides matching TRBD1. Per the germline V gene, CDR1 is SGHAT and CDR2 is FQDESV (reference sequence). The CDR3 is 15 amino acids. Unmatched junction bases numbered 9, after V lost 5 bases and J lost 8 bases. As DNA, the CDR3 is TGTGCCAGCAGCGGAGAGGGGACAGTCCATTCACCCCTCCACTTT. Translation: CASSGEGTVHSPLHF.

This clone occurred once. The chain combines TRBV6-5 with TRBJ2-7; D perhaps matches TRBD2 (6 bases). Germline assignment: CDR1 MNHEY and CDR2 SVGAGI. V lost 2 bases to trimming and J lost 2 bases, with 16 bases between them. This CDR3 region has 16 residues. The chain's CDR3 is CASSYGGAGGTYEQYF. In DNA, the CDR3 is TGTGCCAGCAGTTACGGAGGGGCTGGGGGGACCTACGAGCAGTACTTC.

The chain combines TRBV13 with TRBJ1-4; D gene uncertain. Trimming stripped 3 bases from V and 8 bases from J, with 7 bases between. The germline gives CDR1 PRHDT, CDR2 FYEKMQ (reference sequence). This CDR3 has 12 amino acids. The CDR3 bases are TGTGCCAGCAGCTTCCAAGGGGAAAAACTGTTTTTT. Its protein is CASSFQGEKLFF. The entire variable domain, with the rest obtained from reference TRBV13 and TRBJ1-4, is as follows: AAGVIQSPRHLIKEKRETATLKCYPIPRHDTVYWYQQGPGQDPQFLISFYEKMQSDKGSIPDRFSAQQFSDYHSELNMSSLELGDSALYFCASSFQGEKLFFGSGTQLSVL.

J is TRBJ1-4 and V is TRBV30, with a tentative D call TRBD1 (6 bases). The CDR3 is made up of 13 amino acids. Trimming pared 2 bases from V and 7 bases from J, leaving 11 bases between. The V gene's germline CDR1 is GTSNPN and CDR2 SVGIG (reference sequence). In DNA, the CDR3 is TGTGCCTGGAGTACAGGGTACTTTGAAAAACTGTTTTTT. It is translated as CAWSTGYFEKLFF.

The V gene is TRBV9, the J gene TRBJ2-2; no clear D gene. Trimming pared 3 bases from V and 7 bases from J, leaving 10 bases between. Germline V CDR1 and CDR2: SGDLS, YYNGEE. This CDR3 contains 13 residues. In nucleotides, the CDR3 is TGTGCCAGCAGCGCTCAGGCCCTCGGGGAGCTGTTTTTT. This codes for CASSAQALGELFF.

The chain employs TRBV7-2 and TRBJ2-7; 8 bases line up with TRBD1. The V and J ends lost 6 bases and 0 bases, in that order; junction bases with no gene match: 7. The CDR3 extends over 15 amino acids. CDR1 and CDR2 from the germline V gene are SGHTA and FQGNSA. The CDR3 coding sequence is TGTGCCAGCAGTCCACAGGGGGGCCTCTCCTACGAGCAGTACTTC. It is translated as CASSPQGGLSYEQYF. Full variable domain (rest looked up from reference TRBV7-2 and TRBJ2-7): GAGVSQSPSNKVTEKGKDVELRCDPISGHTALYWYRQSLGQGLEFLIYFQGNSAPDKSGLPSDRFSAERTGGSVSTLTIQRTQQEDSAVYLCASSPQGGLSYEQYFGPGTRLTVT.

The chain carries TRBV7-3 and TRBJ2-1, with 12 nucleotides matching TRBD2. From germline, CDR1 is SGHTA and CDR2 FQGTGA. The CDR3 covers 16 residues. V lost 5 bases and J lost 0; bases outside the gene matches: 2. The CDR3 region has the DNA TGTGCCAGCAGCAAGACTAGCGGGAGCTCCTACAATGAGCAGTTCTTC. It encodes CASSKTSGSSYNEQFF.

V is TRBV6-2 or TRBV6-3 and J is TRBJ1-1; D gene unclear. The CDR3 totals 17 residues. V was cut by 0 bases and J by 2 bases, with 16 bases left in between. Germline V gives CDR1 MNHEY, CDR2 SVGEGT. Here the CDR3 reads CASSYSLAGALNTEAFF. The CDR3 bases are TGTGCCAGCAGTTACTCCCTCGCGGGAGCCCTTAACACTGAAGCTTTCTTT.

The V call is TRBV5-1, the J call TRBJ2-2; 9 bases line up with TRBD2. With V trimmed by 3 bases and J by 1 base, 10 bases remained unmatched. Germline V gene lookup returns CDR1 SGHRS and CDR2 YFSETQ. This CDR3 contains 18 residues. CDR3 sequence reads: CASSYRTAGGLNTGELFF. The CDR3 bases are TGCGCCAGCAGCTATCGGACAGCGGGGGGCCTGAACACCGGGGAGCTGTTTTTT.

Only a few counts were recorded for this clone. The chain is built from TRBV12-3 or TRBV12-4 and TRBJ2-5, with D possibly being TRBD2 (6 bases). The CDR3 extends over 13 amino acids. V was pared by 3 bases and J by 4 bases, with 9 bases between. The CDR3 DNA is TGTGCCAGCAGTTTGGGGGGAATAGAGACCCAGTACTTC. Amino acids: CASSLGGIETQYF.

V gene TRBV3-1 (or the pseudogene TRBV3-2) combines with J gene TRBJ1-1; D might be TRBD1 (5 bases). Trimming pared 5 bases from V and 0 bases from J, leaving 13 bases between. The CDR3 is 15 amino acids. Germline assignment: CDR1 LGHDT and CDR2 YNNKEL (reference sequence). The CDR3 coding sequence is TGTGCCAGCAGCGATAGACAGACTATGAACACTGAAGCTTTCTTT. It yields the protein CASSDRQTMNTEAFF.

The J gene is TRBJ2-1, the V gene TRBV24-1, with 9 bases aligning to TRBD1. The CDR3 is 15 amino acids. From germline, CDR1 is KGHDR and CDR2 SFDVKD. V shed 4 bases, J shed 9 bases, and the junction held 9 bases outside the gene matches. In nucleotides, the CDR3 is TGTGCCACCAGTGAGCCTGGACAGGGGTTGGTTGAGCAGTTCTTC. Translated: CATSEPGQGLVEQFF.

The chain carries TRBV21-1 and TRBJ1-4; the table's D call TRBD1 went unverified against the DNA. TRBV21-1 constitutes a pseudogene. This CDR3 contains 14 residues. This CDR3 is CAIPTPGQDEKLFF. The CDR3 coding sequence is TGTGCCATCCCCACCCCGGGACAGGATGAAAAACTGTTTTTT.

CDR3: CASSTSKDTQYF. The CDR3 DNA follows: TGTGCCAGTAGTACGAGTAAAGATACGCAGTATTTT. The chain has TRBV19 and TRBJ2-3, with unresolved D. Trimming removed 4 bases at V and 5 bases at J, with 7 bases between. The CDR3 extends over 12 amino acids. CDR1 LNHDA and CDR2 SQIVND come from the germline V gene (reference sequence).

The chain uses TRBV29-1 and TRBJ2-2; a possible D gene is TRBD2 (6 bases). CDR3 length: 13 amino acids. Germline assignment: CDR1 SQVTM and CDR2 ANQGSEA. V dropped 4 bases and J dropped 5 bases, with 11 bases sitting between them. The CDR3 sequence: CSVGRGWTGELFF. In DNA form, the CDR3 reads TGCAGCGTTGGGAGGGGATGGACCGGGGAGCTGTTTTTT.

V gene TRBV11-1 combines with J gene TRBJ1-1; D gene uncertain. V was clipped by 5 bases and J by 7 bases, with 17 bases between them. The CDR3 is 14 residues long. Germline V gene data show CDR1 as SGHAT and CDR2 as FQDESV (reference sequence). CDR3 sequence reads: CASSPRAAPSEAFF. The CDR3 DNA is TGTGCCAGCAGCCCTCGGGCGGCGCCCAGTGAAGCTTTCTTT.

J is TRBJ2-5 and V is TRBV24-1, with 7 bases identical to TRBD1. Germline assignment: CDR1 KGHDR and CDR2 SFDVKD. The ends lost 2 bases at V and 2 bases at J; junction bases unmatched: 13. This CDR3 is built from 18 residues. CDR3 region: CATSDYSQGTWGQETQYF. In nucleotides, the CDR3 is TGTGCCACCAGTGATTACTCACAGGGGACCTGGGGGCAAGAGACCCAGTACTTC.

V usage is TRBV13 and J usage is TRBJ1-3, with D uncertain. Germline assignment: CDR1 PRHDT and CDR2 FYEKMQ (reference sequence). V was pared by 6 bases and J by 1 base, with 13 bases between. There are 15 residues in the CDR3. The DNA of the CDR3 is TGTGCCAGCAGTTTTTTCCGGGTTTCTGGAAACACCATATATTTT. The encoded protein is CASSFFRVSGNTIYF.

This rearrangement joins TRBV15 to TRBJ2-7; D might be TRBD1 (6 bases). Germline values: CDR1 LNHNV, CDR2 YYDKDF (reference sequence). Trimming stripped 0 bases from V and 1 base from J, with 7 bases between. CDR3 size: 14 residues. CDR3: CATSREGQSYEQYF. Here the CDR3 DNA reads TGTGCCACCAGCAGAGAAGGACAGTCCTACGAGCAGTACTTC.

J is TRBJ1-4 and V is TRBV5-1; D uncertain. Between the trimmed V and J ends, which lost 2 bases and 5 bases, there was a span of 10 bases. The germline CDR1 and CDR2 sequences are SGHRS and YFSETQ. This CDR3 contains 14 residues. The CDR3 DNA reads TGCGCCAGCAGCTTCGGCTCCTACAATGAAAAACTGTTTTTT. Translation: CASSFGSYNEKLFF.

In its sample, this clone ranks as medium-sized. Other DNA sequences of this sample code for an identical CDR3. The rearrangement links TRBV6-2 or TRBV6-3 to TRBJ1-1; 8 nucleotides line up with TRBD1. This CDR3 has 15 amino acids. V lost 2 bases, J lost 1 base, and 3 bases stayed unmatched. Germline V CDR1 and CDR2: MNHEY, SVGEGT. CDR3 in DNA: TGTGCCAGCAGTTACCTCGGACAGGGGAACACTGAAGCTTTCTTT. Amino acid sequence: CASSYLGQGNTEAFF.

This chain connects TRBV11-2 to TRBJ1-1; D gene unclear. Germline V gene lookup returns CDR1 SGHAT and CDR2 FQNNGV. The V and J ends lost 3 bases and 3 bases respectively, with 8 bases between them. This CDR3 has 13 amino acids. The CDR3 sequence: CASSFSDYTEAFF. CDR3 nucleotides: TGTGCCAGCAGCTTTTCAGATTACACTGAAGCTTTCTTT.